This entry is about one T cell receptor (beta chain). The target antigen is unknown. Using immunoSEQ multiplex PCR, the repertoire was profiled, and TCRdb retains in-frame clones only, with some absent. The sample yields 90,000 to 120,000 clones, more than 70% seen once. The sample belongs to a study of T cell responses to AZD1222 COVID-19 vaccine. The ends were cut back, 0 bases at V and 9 bases at J, with 3 bases in the middle. CDR3 length: 12 amino acids. Germline V gene data show CDR1 as LGHDT and CDR2 as YNNKEL (reference sequence). General study findings and limits: The peak T cell response came first, and repertoires were sampled only after it. Reports indicate that nearly half of spike-specific TCRs are directed at unmutated variant regions. When two AZD1222 doses had been given, Spike-specific TCR breadth and depth rose.

The specimen comprised peripheral blood, sampled on day 0 of AZD1222 vaccination. The TCR comes from an adult in good health. The chain combines TRBV3-1 (or the pseudogene TRBV3-2) with TRBJ1-6; D remains ambiguous. CDR3 residues: CASSQDVSPLHF. Written as DNA, the CDR3 is TGTGCCAGCAGCCAAGATGTTTCACCCCTCCACTTT.